The 28 T cell receptor beta chains below come from one sample, sequenced in a study of CD8+ T cells in alopecia areata. Sequencing templates came from extracted RNA that was reverse transcribed into cDNA. Some clones are missing from TCRdb's copy, which holds only in-frame ones; the method was immunoSEQ multiplex PCR. Among over 100,000 clones listed, approximately 54% were seen once. The treatment denotes: oral pan-JAK inhibitor, 5-10 mg twice daily. Sequencing used CD8+ T cells sorted from blood, obtained at week 24, from a patient treated with tofacitinib. The receptors were gathered from a human donor with alopecia areata.

The table lists this clone with a few counts. The chain has TRBV27 and TRBJ2-7; 7 nucleotides match TRBD1. Germline V gene sequence: CDR1 MNHEY, CDR2 SMNVEV (reference sequence). The V segment lost 0 bases and the J segment 0 bases; nucleotides outside the gene matches: 5. The CDR3 extends over 16 amino acids. Here the CDR3 DNA reads TGTGCCAGCAGTTTATCGAGCGGACAGGTCTCCTACGAGCAGTACTTC. It codes for CASSLSSGQVSYEQYF.

This clone has only a few counts. The rearrangement joins TRBV4-2 to TRBJ2-5; TRBD1 matches at 8 bases. The CDR3 runs 16 residues. Germline V lookup: CDR1 LGHNA, CDR2 YNFKEQ. Unmatched junction bases numbered 4, after V lost 0 bases and J lost 1 base. Here the CDR3 reads CASSQDVGTGQETQYF. The DNA for the CDR3 is TGTGCCAGCAGCCAAGATGTCGGGACAGGCCAAGAGACCCAGTACTTC.

The chain links TRBV6-6 to TRBJ1-1; tentatively, D is TRBD1 (5 bases). There are 15 residues in the CDR3. V lost 11 bases and J 0 bases, leaving 19 bases between the germline ends. Germline values: CDR1 MNHNY, CDR2 SVGAGI (reference sequence). This CDR3 is CAADRDPGLNTEAFF. DNA of the CDR3: TGTGCCGCGGACCGGGACCCCGGTCTGAACACTGAAGCTTTCTTT.

This chain uses TRBV10-2 with TRBJ1-1, with 8 positions matching TRBD1. This CDR3 contains 18 residues. Germline CDR1 and CDR2: WSHSY and SAAADI. J lost 1 base, V lost 4 bases, and 14 bases had no gene match. CDR3 nucleotides: TGCGCCAGCAGTGTTCCCCCCGGTTGGGGGACAGGGAACACTGAAGCTTTCTTT. It encodes CASSVPPGWGTGNTEAFF.

The CDR3 region has the DNA TGTGCCAGCAGCTTATCAGGCGACTACAATCAGCCCCAGCATTTT. Its translation: CASSLSGDYNQPQHF. The chain carries TRBV7-3 and TRBJ1-5; D is unclear. Trimming removed 2 bases from V and 3 bases from J, with 11 bases in between. The CDR3 covers 15 residues. The germline V gene encodes CDR1 SGHTA and CDR2 FQGTGA.

The gene calls are TRBV9 and TRBJ1-2; D gene unclear. V dropped 1 base and J dropped 2 bases, with 6 bases sitting between them. Germline V gene sequence: CDR1 SGDLS, CDR2 YYNGEE. The CDR3 sequence is 13 residues long. CDR3 region: CASSVTGNYGYTF. In nucleotides, the CDR3 is TGTGCCAGCAGCGTAACGGGGAACTATGGCTACACCTTC.

This sequence joins TRBV14 and TRBJ2-2; D is undetermined. Germline loops: CDR1 SGHDN, CDR2 FVKESK. Trimming removed 4 bases from V and 1 base from J, with 7 bases in between. This CDR3 has 14 amino acids. CDR3 sequence (DNA): TGTGCCAGCAGCCCTTCGGGGAACACCGGGGAGCTGTTTTTT. Protein product: CASSPSGNTGELFF.

The chain recombines TRBV6-1 with TRBJ2-1; no definite D call. V lost 4 bases to trimming and J lost 2 bases, with 3 bases between them. From germline, CDR1 is MNHNS and CDR2 SASEGT. The CDR3 has 12 residues. The CDR3 coding sequence is TGTGCCAGCAGTGTAACCTACAATGAGCAGTTCTTC. This gives the protein CASSVTYNEQFF.

This chain connects TRBV7-9 to TRBJ2-7, with D unresolved. The germline V gene has CDR1 SEHNR and CDR2 FQNEAQ (reference sequence). V gave up 5 bases and J gave up 3 bases, with 11 bases separating them. CDR3 length equals 13 residues. The CDR3 DNA follows: TGTGCCAGCAGCCCTCCACTCCTCTACGAGCAGTACTTC. Translating gives CASSPPLLYEQYF. The variable domain in full, completed from reference TRBV7-9 and TRBJ2-7, reads DTGVSQNPRHKITKRGQNVTFRCDPISEHNRLYWYRQTLGQGPEFLTYFQNEAQLEKSRLLSDRFSAERPKGSFSTLEIQRTEQGDSAMYLCASSPPLLYEQYFGPGTRLTVT.

This clone turned up a few times. The V gene is TRBV9, the J gene TRBJ2-5; 7 bases align to TRBD1. The trim removed 2 bases at V and 1 base at J, leaving 8 bases unmatched. Germline lookup yields CDR1 SGDLS and CDR2 YYNGEE. CDR3 length: 16 amino acids. The CDR3 sequence is CASSVSRGRIQETQYF. CDR3 DNA: TGTGCCAGCAGCGTTTCAAGGGGGCGCATCCAAGAGACCCAGTACTTC.

The V and J genes are TRBV29-1 and TRBJ2-3; weak D call: TRBD2 (6 bases). CDR3 length: 13 residues. Germline V CDR1 and CDR2: SQVTM, ANQGSEA. V lost 6 bases, J lost 2 bases, and 12 bases lay in between. DNA of the CDR3: TGCAGCGTAGCCCGGGACTCCACAGATACGCAGTATTTT. Residues: CSVARDSTDTQYF.

This clone was seen just once. The V call is TRBV12-5, the J call TRBJ1-5; D is undetermined. The V and J ends lost 1 base and 6 bases respectively, with 1 base between them. This CDR3 contains 11 residues. Germline V gene lookup returns CDR1 LGHNT and CDR2 FRNRAP. CDR3 region: CASGLGQPQHF. The CDR3 nucleotides are TGTGCTAGTGGTTTGGGTCAGCCCCAGCATTTT.

This rearrangement joins TRBV6-5 to TRBJ1-1; D gene ambiguous. Trimming left V 2 bases short and J 3 bases short, with 7 bases between. CDR3 length equals 13 residues. Germline loops: CDR1 MNHEY, CDR2 SVGAGI. CDR3 sequence (DNA): TGTGCCAGCAGTTACCAGGCGTACACTGAAGCTTTCTTT. Its translation: CASSYQAYTEAFF.

The chain links TRBV5-6 to TRBJ1-1, with unresolved D. The CDR3 runs to 15 residues. Germline CDR1 reads SGHDT; CDR2 reads YYEEEE. Trimming left V 1 base short and J 2 bases short, with 12 bases between. The CDR3 DNA sequence: TGTGCCAGCAGCTTGAAGCCGAAAGCAAACACTGAAGCTTTCTTT. Translating it yields CASSLKPKANTEAFF.

This clone was counted once. This chain links TRBV7-8 with TRBJ1-5; TRBD1 matches 7 bases. Germline CDR1 reads SGHVS; CDR2 reads FQNEAQ. V shed 5 bases, J shed 4 bases, and the junction held 5 bases outside the gene matches. The CDR3 spans 14 residues. The CDR3 is CASSRQGWNQPQHF. The DNA for the CDR3 is TGTGCCAGCAGCCGACAGGGATGGAATCAGCCCCAGCATTTT.

V gene TRBV27 combines with J gene TRBJ1-5; TRBD1 matches 7 bases. This CDR3 contains 14 residues. The ends lost 6 bases at V and 3 bases at J; junction bases unmatched: 5. Germline CDR1 and CDR2: MNHEY and SMNVEV (reference sequence). The CDR3, as DNA: TGTGCCAGCAGGAGACAGGGTTCCAATCAGCCCCAGCATTTT. This gives the protein CASRRQGSNQPQHF.

This clone has only a few counts. V usage is TRBV6-6 and J usage is TRBJ1-2, with D maybe TRBD1 (5 bases). The CDR3 contains 15 residues. V was shortened by 2 bases and J by 1 base, with 11 bases between the two germline ends. The germline CDR1 and CDR2 sequences are MNHNY and SVGAGI (reference sequence). CDR3 amino acids: CASSYELGGNYGYTF. For the CDR3, the DNA is TGTGCCAGCAGTTACGAGTTGGGGGGTAACTATGGCTACACCTTC.

This clone occurred once. The chain links TRBV13 to TRBJ1-5, with TRBD1 matching 8 bases. Trimming took 6 bases from V and 6 from J; bases not matched to a gene: 4. Germline CDR1 is PRHDT and CDR2 is FYEKMQ (reference sequence). This CDR3 spans 13 amino acids. CDR3 DNA: TGTGCCAGCAGTTACGACAGGGGTCAGCCCCAGCATTTT. Translation gives CASSYDRGQPQHF.

The rearrangement links TRBV4-3 to TRBJ2-1; TRBD2 matches at 9 bases. The germline V gene has CDR1 LGHNA and CDR2 YSLEER. J gave up 3 bases and V 0 bases, and 9 bases lay outside the gene matches. The CDR3 length is 18 residues. DNA for the CDR3: TGCGCCAGCAGCCAAGATCCCCATGGCGGGGGGGACTACAATGAGCAGTTCTTC. It codes for CASSQDPHGGGDYNEQFF.

The gene calls are TRBV15 and TRBJ2-3, with D possibly matching TRBD1 (5 bases). The V end was cut by 3 bases, the J end by 3 bases, with 10 bases between. The CDR3 runs 14 residues. Germline-derived CDR1 and CDR2 are LNHNV and YYDKDF (reference sequence). CDR3 sequence reads: CATSRQGETDTQYF. In nucleotides, the CDR3 is TGTGCCACCAGCAGGCAGGGTGAGACAGATACGCAGTATTTT.

This sequence joins TRBV5-1 and TRBJ1-1; D is ambiguous. V shed 0 bases and J shed 1 base, with 7 bases lying between them. The CDR3 spans 14 residues. CDR1 and CDR2 from the germline V gene are SGHRS and YFSETQ. The CDR3 reads CASSLVESNTEAFF. CDR3 DNA sequence: TGCGCCAGCAGCTTGGTCGAGTCGAACACTGAAGCTTTCTTT.

This clone was detected only once. This sequence joins TRBV15 and TRBJ1-1, with D possibly TRBD1 on 6 matching bases. Germline CDR1 is LNHNV and CDR2 is YYDKDF (reference sequence). The CDR3 covers 16 residues. Trimming took off 0 bases at V and 1 base at J, with 12 bases between the two ends. The CDR3 loop is CATSRDIRGRNTEAFF. DNA of the CDR3: TGTGCCACCAGCAGAGATATCAGGGGAAGGAACACTGAAGCTTTCTTT.

V usage is TRBV6-5 and J usage is TRBJ1-2, with D unclear. The CDR3 extends over 16 amino acids. Trimming left V 2 bases short and J 4 bases short, with 17 bases between. The germline V gene has CDR1 MNHEY and CDR2 SVGAGI. The CDR3 region has the DNA TGTGCCAGCAGTTACGAAAGTTCCGGATTGGGCTATGGCTACACCTTC. Protein sequence: CASSYESSGLGYGYTF.

This rearrangement joins TRBV30 to TRBJ2-7; a possible D gene is TRBD2 (5 bases). Between the trimmed V and J ends, which lost 2 bases and 3 bases, there was a span of 11 bases. The CDR3 loop spans 13 amino acids. In germline, CDR1 is GTSNPN, CDR2 SVGIG (reference sequence). CDR3 sequence: CAWSPGAGYEQYF. The CDR3 nucleotides are TGTGCCTGGAGTCCGGGCGCGGGCTACGAGCAGTACTTC.

This clone was seen a handful of times. The chain links TRBV9 to TRBJ1-5; D is unclear. The germline V gene has CDR1 SGDLS and CDR2 YYNGEE. The CDR3 totals 14 residues. The V end lost 0 bases, the J end lost 0 bases, and 4 bases lay between the germline ends. The CDR3 here is CASSVGYSNQPQHF. The CDR3 coding sequence is TGTGCCAGCAGCGTAGGGTATAGCAATCAGCCCCAGCATTTT.

The sample holds a few counts of this clone. The V and J genes are TRBV19 and TRBJ2-2; perhaps TRBD2 as D (7 bases). This CDR3 has 18 amino acids. V lost 4 bases, J lost 0 bases, and 18 bases lay in between. The V gene's germline CDR1 is LNHDA and CDR2 SQIVND (reference sequence). CDR3 in amino acids: CASSTLGGRTANTGELFF. CDR3 sequence (DNA): TGTGCCAGTAGTACTCTGGGGGGGCGTACAGCGAACACCGGGGAGCTGTTTTTT.

The rearrangement links TRBV4-1 to TRBJ1-1; D might be TRBD1 (6 bases). The germline V gene encodes CDR1 MGHRA and CDR2 YSYEKL. The CDR3 is 14 amino acids. Trimming removed 5 bases at V and 8 bases at J, with 18 bases between. CDR3 residues: CASSSPRGPTEAFF. The CDR3 bases are TGCGCCAGCAGCTCCCCCAGGGGCCCGACCGAAGCTTTCTTT.

This chain links TRBV25-1 with TRBJ2-3, with a tentative D call TRBD1 (6 bases). Trimming shortened V by 2 bases and J by 4 bases, and 13 bases separated the two germline ends. CDR1 and CDR2 (germline): MGHDK, SYGVNS. The CDR3 contains 15 residues. This CDR3 is CASSETGLWADTQYF. DNA of the CDR3: TGTGCCAGCAGTGAAACAGGGCTCTGGGCAGATACGCAGTATTTT. The full variable domain, with the rest looked up from reference TRBV25-1 and TRBJ2-3, is EADIYQTPRYLVIGTGKKITLECSQTMGHDKMYWYQQDPGMELHLIHYSYGVNSTEKGDLSSESTVSRIRTEHFPLTLESARPSHTSQYLCASSETGLWADTQYFGPGTRLTVL.